This entry describes one TCR beta chain. This clonotype has just a few counts. Its antigen target is currently unknown. Base qualities are not provided; no much larger clone lies one nucleotide away. TCR alpha and beta CDR3 regions were amplified with the iRepertoire nested amplicon-rescue multiplex PCR (arm-PCR) platform from RNA. The input for one-step reverse transcription and amplification was 100-400 ng of either tissue mRNA or PBMC total RNA. After bead purification, a secondary multiplex PCR added Illumina adapters, and libraries were gel-purified between 200 and 400 bp. Demultiplexing relied on internal 6-nucleotide barcodes carried by the libraries. Sequencing of the libraries was done on an Illumina MiSeq using 2x220 or 2x250 nucleotide paired-end reads. In the paper's pipeline: Paired reads were merged using FLASH 1.2.11 and were aligned to the GRCh37 human genome using BWA-MEM, after which TRA and TRB reads were extracted. V and J assignment used an IMGT-derived reference of cassette sequences and CDR3 motifs that included pseudogenes. Reads were translated in three frames, and productive CDR3s were defined by a C…FGXG motif without stop codons. Unique combinations of V-J cassette pair and CDR3 amino acid sequence were defined as clonotypes. Filtering of reads was based on Hamming distance, with the threshold set by the sequence error rate of each sample in mapped regions. Clones were called with MiXCR by TCRdb after fastp trimmed the public reads at Q25, and only in-frame beta chains were retained. Under each unique CDR3 protein, matching rows form one entry showing the most common genes and DNA. TCRdb, not the authors, supplied the V and J calls. Within this sample are more than 350,000 distinct CDR3 sequences, with roughly two fifths of them counted one time only. Around 13% of the sample is taken by the ten largest.

Immediately after resection, surgical brain or tumor specimens were cryofrozen in liquid nitrogen, and peripheral blood cells were collected at the same time. This sample was included in a study of glioma-infiltrating T cells (dated by TCRdb to the mid-2010s). Background on the whole study: The low-grade gliomas were WHO grade II oligodendrogliomas or astrocytomas, while the glioblastomas were WHO grade IV tumors sampled at initial diagnosis rather than at recurrent diagnosis. Glioma patients received dexamethasone for six or fewer days before surgery. Blood libraries targeted roughly 4.5- to 10-fold sequencing coverage of some 1 million peripheral T cells. TCR alpha- and beta-chain repertoires were sequenced from glioma tissue, non-neoplastic brain tissue and matched peripheral blood mononuclear cells. To gauge divergence between tissue and blood T-cell populations, every tissue-infiltrating repertoire was compared against the peripheral blood repertoire from the same patient. The paired cohort comprised three low-grade glioma patients, several primary glioblastoma patients and three non-glioma patients contributing non-neoplastic brain tissue.

The CDR3 holds 16 amino acids from the cysteine to the phenylalanine. The sequence is cut down to CDR3 DNA, 48 bases in frame from base 1. The germline V gene (reference sequence) gives CDR1 as SEHNR and CDR2 as FQNEAQ. V is pared back by 2 bases and J by 1 base, with 14 bases lying between the germline termini. Here is what the overall study found, with its caveats: Group comparisons were based on small numbers of patients: three non-neoplastic, three low-grade glioma and about eight glioblastoma patients. Patients with low tissue-blood divergence were marked by a signature set of shared blood CDR3 motifs, and this signature set was depleted in highly divergent patients. Only a very small number of CDR3 sequences turned up in both tissue and blood, a result put down to high CDR3 diversity combined with limited sampling. VJ-independent divergence between tissue and blood was found to be below expectation in non-neoplastic patients but above expectation in all gliomas, particularly low-grade gliomas.

The sequenced sample consisted of glioma tissue, nonneoplastic brain tissue, or PBMCs (not recorded which). The clonotype comes from a human donor with low-grade glioma or glioblastoma, undergoing nonglioma brain surgery, or in good health (not recorded which). The rearrangement combines TRBV7-9 with TRBJ2-5; no confident D gene assignment can be made. The CDR3 region reads CASSLILLTIQETQYF. The sequence in DNA is TGTGCCAGCAGCTTAATACTACTTACTATCCAAGAGACCCAGTACTTC.